The 16 T cell receptor beta chains below all came from one sample that was sequenced in a study of cytomegalovirus exposure and HLA in healthy donors. The PCR ran on 60 Vbeta and 13 Jbeta primers. Using immunoSEQ multiplex PCR, the repertoire was profiled, and TCRdb retains in-frame clones only, with some absent. The repertoire holds 170,000 or so clones, with around 80% as singletons. Source material: PBMCs. The receptors stem from a man aged 18 to 29 in good health and CMV-seronegative.

The rearrangement joins TRBV19 to TRBJ1-1; a weak D match, TRBD1 (6 bases). Germline V lookup: CDR1 LNHDA, CDR2 SQIVND (reference sequence). Trimming took off 8 bases at V and 2 bases at J, with 18 bases between the two ends. There are 15 residues in the CDR3. This CDR3 is CASRGGASTNTEAFF. The CDR3 DNA follows: TGTGCCAGTCGGGGGGGGGCCTCTACAAACACTGAAGCTTTCTTT.

The rearrangement joins TRBV7-3 to TRBJ1-1; D uncertain. V dropped 4 bases and J dropped 5 bases, with 11 bases sitting between them. Germline CDR1 reads SGHTA; CDR2 reads FQGTGA. The CDR3 is 13 residues long. DNA of the CDR3: TGTGCCAGCAGCTCCCGACCGAGGACTGAAGCTTTCTTT. It yields the protein CASSSRPRTEAFF.

This clone was detected a few times. Other DNA sequences from this sample encode an identical CDR3 as well. The rearrangement uses TRBV19 and TRBJ1-1; TRBD1 aligns across 7 bases. This CDR3 spans 14 amino acids. The junction had 2 bases not matched to a gene; V was cut back by 3 bases and J by 1 base. The germline gives CDR1 LNHDA, CDR2 SQIVND (reference sequence). The CDR3 DNA sequence: TGTGCCAGTAGTATTCGGACAGGGAACACTGAAGCTTTCTTT. Encoded protein: CASSIRTGNTEAFF.

The rearrangement joins TRBV29-1 to TRBJ2-5; 7 bases match TRBD2. Germline CDR1 is SQVTM and CDR2 is ANQGSEA. V lost 4 bases to trimming and J lost 3 bases; unmatched junction nucleotides: 5. The CDR3 has 13 residues. The CDR3 reads CSVAGGWEETQYF. The CDR3 nucleotides read TGCAGCGTTGCCGGGGGGTGGGAAGAGACCCAGTACTTC.

This chain connects TRBV6-5 to TRBJ1-2; 7 nucleotides match TRBD1. After removal of 6 bases from V and 6 bases from J, the junction contained 4 bases not matched to a gene. Germline CDR1 is MNHEY and CDR2 is SVGAGI. The CDR3 runs 12 residues. CDR3 sequence reads: CASSRDSNGYTF. The CDR3 coding sequence is TGTGCCAGCAGCCGGGACAGCAATGGCTACACCTTC.

The count of this clone is one. This sequence joins TRBV5-1 and TRBJ2-5; TRBD2 aligns across 11 bases. V was pared by 5 bases and J by 5 bases, with 11 bases of the junction left unmatched. Germline V gives CDR1 SGHRS, CDR2 YFSETQ. This CDR3 comprises 16 residues. CDR3 in amino acids: CASSYSGGADSETQYF. The CDR3, as DNA: TGCGCCAGCAGTTATAGCGGGGGGGCGGATTCGGAGACCCAGTACTTC. The whole variable domain, filled in from reference TRBV5-1 and TRBJ2-5, reads KAGVTQTPRYLIKTRGQQVTLSCSPISGHRSVSWYQQTPGQGLQFLFEYFSETQRNKGNFPGRFSGRQFSNSRSEMNVSTLELGDSALYLCASSYSGGADSETQYFGPGTRLLVL.

The chain uses TRBV27 and TRBJ2-5, with 8 bases matching TRBD2. The CDR3 spans 17 residues. Per germline, CDR1 MNHEY and CDR2 SMNVEV (reference sequence). With 0 bases clipped from V and 5 bases from J, the junction kept 11 bases outside the gene matches. DNA of the CDR3: TGTGCCAGCAGTTTATCTTCCAGCGGGAGTCTAGGGGAGACCCAGTACTTC. It yields the protein CASSLSSSGSLGETQYF.

V usage is TRBV5-5 and J usage is TRBJ2-1; unclear D gene. Trimming stripped 4 bases from V and 14 bases from J, with 19 bases between. CDR1 is SGHKS and CDR2 is YYEKEE in the germline V gene (reference sequence). There are 13 residues in the CDR3. CDR3 amino acids: CASSAWSPRDEFF. Written as DNA, the CDR3 is TGTGCCAGCAGCGCTTGGAGCCCTCGTGATGAGTTCTTC.

This clone was detected a few times. The chain has TRBV19 and TRBJ1-1; D not resolved. The CDR3 has 13 amino acids. V lost 7 bases to trimming and J lost 8 bases, with 17 bases between them. The V gene's germline CDR1 is LNHDA and CDR2 SQIVND (reference sequence). CDR3 protein: CASTLGLRGEAFF. The CDR3, as DNA: TGTGCCAGTACCCTCGGTCTTAGAGGAGAAGCTTTCTTT.

This chain joins TRBV5-1 and TRBJ2-5; possible D gene TRBD1, 6 bases. V was cut by 0 bases and J by 5 bases, with 11 bases left in between. The CDR3 loop spans 14 amino acids. The germline CDR1 and CDR2 sequences are SGHRS and YFSETQ. CDR3 sequence (DNA): TGCGCCAGCAGCTTGGCAGGGGTCGGGGAGACCCAGTACTTC. It codes for CASSLAGVGETQYF.

This clone has only one observation. The chain joins TRBV28 to TRBJ1-2; 9 bases align to TRBD1. CDR3 length equals 15 residues. CDR1 is MDHEN and CDR2 is SYDVKM in the germline V gene. V lost 4 bases, J lost 5 bases, and 8 bases stayed unmatched. CDR3 in DNA: TGTGCCAGCAGTTCGGGACAGGGTTTAGGTTATGGCTACACCTTC. Amino acids: CASSSGQGLGYGYTF.

The chain joins TRBV10-2 to TRBJ1-2; maybe TRBD1 (5 bases). V lost 2 bases and J 7 bases, leaving 8 bases between the germline ends. CDR1 and CDR2 from the germline V gene are WSHSY and SAAADI. The CDR3 has 12 residues. CDR3 coding DNA: TGCGCCAGCAGTGAGGCCAGGGCTGGCTACACCTTC. Its translation is CASSEARAGYTF.

This clone was detected once. The CDR3 region is CAWIRPGHLNTEAFF. CDR3 nucleotides: TGTGCCTGGATCAGACCGGGACACCTAAACACTGAAGCTTTCTTT. This chain links TRBV30 with TRBJ1-1; D is possibly TRBD1 (6 bases). There are 15 residues in the CDR3. From germline, CDR1 is GTSNPN and CDR2 SVGIG (reference sequence). Trimming cost V 4 bases and J 2 bases, with 17 bases left between them.

The chain uses TRBV28 and TRBJ1-2; 9 positions agree with TRBD1. After removal of 3 bases from V and 13 bases from J, the junction contained 12 bases not matched to a gene. Germline V gene data show CDR1 as MDHEN and CDR2 as SYDVKM. This CDR3 is built from 14 residues. CDR3 residues: CASSLAVDRGKCTF. CDR3 sequence (DNA): TGTGCCAGCAGTTTGGCGGTGGACAGGGGAAAATGCACCTTC.

This chain links TRBV4-2 with TRBJ2-1, with 11 bases aligning to TRBD2. The CDR3 has 16 amino acids. Germline V CDR1 and CDR2: LGHNA, YNFKEQ. The V segment lost 1 base and the J segment 4 bases; nucleotides outside the gene matches: 3. The CDR3 loop reads CASSQGLAGGYNEQFF. The CDR3 bases are TGTGCCAGCAGCCAAGGTCTAGCGGGGGGTTACAATGAGCAGTTCTTC.

The V gene is TRBV2, the J gene TRBJ2-7, with D perhaps TRBD1 (5 bases). The V end lost 8 bases, the J end lost 3 bases, and 14 bases lay between the germline ends. This CDR3 region has 13 residues. Germline CDR1 reads SNHLY; CDR2 reads FYNNEI. The CDR3 loop reads CASGRQSFYEQYF. CDR3 nucleotides: TGTGCCAGCGGACGACAGTCTTTCTACGAGCAGTACTTC.